The 16 T cell receptor beta chains below all came from one sample that was sequenced in a study of T cell clones after liver transplantation. This table comes from immunoSEQ multiplex PCR, and its TCRdb copy is limited to in-frame clones, with some not included. The sample records about 51,000 clones, roughly nine tenths being singletons. Sample: CD8+ T cells from blood, taken 12 months after liver transplant. The receptors stem from a human patient who received a liver transplant. Some T cells here may be from the graft donor.

This chain joins TRBV4-1 and TRBJ1-1; D perhaps matches TRBD1 (5 bases). CDR3 size: 15 residues. The V and J ends lost 0 bases and 5 bases respectively, with 13 bases between them. Per the germline V gene, CDR1 is MGHRA and CDR2 is YSYEKL. For the CDR3, the DNA is TGCGCCAGCAGCCAAGAATTCGGGGGTGGGACTGAAGCTTTCTTT. Translation gives CASSQEFGGGTEAFF.

The V and J genes are TRBV19 and TRBJ1-5; no clear D. This CDR3 is built from 15 residues. Germline V gene data show CDR1 as LNHDA and CDR2 as SQIVND (reference sequence). V dropped 7 bases and J dropped 0 bases, with 13 bases sitting between them. CDR3 sequence: CASTQFGYSNQPQHF. The CDR3 DNA reads as TGTGCCAGTACCCAGTTTGGCTATAGCAATCAGCCCCAGCATTTT.

The chain joins TRBV18 to TRBJ1-4; TRBD1 is a possible D gene (6 bases). Trimming left V 2 bases short and J 0 bases short, with 13 bases between. Germline V gene data show CDR1 as KGHSH and CDR2 as LQKENI. CDR3 size: 17 residues. CDR3 DNA: TGTGCCAGCTCACCATCCAGGGGCGAAGCAACTAATGAAAAACTGTTTTTT. Its translation: CASSPSRGEATNEKLFF.

As DNA, the CDR3 is TGTGCCAGCAGCTTTTTTTATCAGAACACTGAAGCTTTCTTT. Translated: CASSFFYQNTEAFF. This chain connects TRBV11-2 to TRBJ1-1; D unclear. This CDR3 is built from 14 residues. Germline lookup yields CDR1 SGHAT and CDR2 FQNNGV. Trimming shortened V by 3 bases and J by 1 base, and 9 bases separated the two germline ends.

The chain combines TRBV11-2 with TRBJ2-7, with unresolved D. The V gene lost 1 base and the J gene lost 2 bases, with 6 bases spanning the gap. The germline CDR1 and CDR2 sequences are SGHAT and FQNNGV. This CDR3 spans 13 amino acids. The chain's CDR3 is CASSLGPPYEQYF. The CDR3 nucleotides read TGTGCCAGCAGCTTAGGCCCTCCCTACGAGCAGTACTTC.

The chain uses TRBV28 and TRBJ2-7; 8 nucleotides match TRBD2. V shed 3 bases, J shed 2 bases, and the junction held 6 bases outside the gene matches. Germline-derived CDR1 and CDR2 are MDHEN and SYDVKM. The CDR3 has 15 residues. The DNA for the CDR3 is TGTGCCAGCAGTTTCCCACCGGGAGGGACCTACGAGCAGTACTTC. Translating gives CASSFPPGGTYEQYF.

This clone was detected a few times. The chain couples TRBV9 to TRBJ2-1, with D possibly being TRBD1 (7 bases). Germline V gives CDR1 SGDLS, CDR2 YYNGEE. The CDR3 extends over 15 amino acids. Trimming shortened V by 0 bases and J by 7 bases, and 14 bases separated the two germline ends. CDR3 loop: CASSVGQGGGNEQFF. The DNA for the CDR3 is TGTGCCAGCAGCGTAGGACAGGGTGGGGGGAATGAGCAGTTCTTC.

J is TRBJ2-1 and V is TRBV27; D possibly corresponds to TRBD1 (7 bases). The CDR3 runs to 16 residues. Between the trimmed V and J ends, which lost 4 bases and 4 bases, there was a span of 17 bases. Germline CDR1 reads MNHEY; CDR2 reads SMNVEV (reference sequence). The CDR3 sequence: CASSWRGPSPYNEQFF. Here the CDR3 DNA reads TGTGCCAGCAGTTGGAGGGGGCCCTCTCCATACAATGAGCAGTTCTTC.

The V call is TRBV2, the J call TRBJ2-1; D is unclear. Trimming cost V 4 bases and J 0 bases, with 10 bases left between them. The CDR3 is made up of 15 amino acids. Germline V gives CDR1 SNHLY, CDR2 FYNNEI. Written as DNA, the CDR3 is TGTGCCAGCAGTGGTCTCCTAAGCTCCTACAATGAGCAGTTCTTC. This codes for CASSGLLSSYNEQFF.

This chain uses TRBV28 with TRBJ2-3, with D possibly matching TRBD1 (6 bases). Trimming took 8 bases from V and 5 from J, leaving 11 bases between them. Germline V gene lookup returns CDR1 MDHEN and CDR2 SYDVKM. The CDR3 sequence is 12 residues long. The CDR3 nucleotides are TGTGCCAGCGGAGAGGGGGTAGATACGCAGTATTTT. This encodes CASGEGVDTQYF.

J is TRBJ1-2 and V is TRBV27; 8 nucleotides match TRBD1. The CDR3 contains 13 residues. The germline CDR1 and CDR2 sequences are MNHEY and SMNVEV (reference sequence). V lost 10 bases to trimming and J lost 5 bases; unmatched junction nucleotides: 9. In DNA form, the CDR3 reads TGTGCCACCCGAATGACAGGGGATTATGGCTACACCTTC. Translated, it gives CATRMTGDYGYTF.

This clone was picked up one time. This chain uses TRBV19 with TRBJ1-1; D gene uncertain. The CDR3 has 13 amino acids. Between the trimmed V and J ends, which lost 5 bases and 1 base, there was a span of 8 bases. CDR1 and CDR2 (germline): LNHDA, SQIVND (reference sequence). The CDR3: CASSPGTNTEAFF. CDR3 DNA: TGTGCCAGTAGTCCCGGCACGAACACTGAAGCTTTCTTT. Drawing the rest from reference TRBV19 and TRBJ1-1, the complete variable domain is DGGITQSPKYLFRKEGQNVTLSCEQNLNHDAMYWYRQDPGQGLRLIYYSQIVNDFQKGDIAEGYSVSREKKESFPLTVTSAQKNPTAFYLCASSPGTNTEAFFGQGTRLTVV.

The table lists this clone with a few counts. V and J are TRBV4-1 and TRBJ1-4; D ambiguous. V shed 0 bases and J shed 3 bases, with 8 bases lying between them. CDR3 length: 15 residues. Per the germline V gene, CDR1 is MGHRA and CDR2 is YSYEKL. This CDR3 is CASSQDTGSNEKLFF. CDR3 bases: TGCGCCAGCAGCCAAGATACCGGGTCTAATGAAAAACTGTTTTTT.

The CDR3: CARPRADTQYF. For the CDR3, the DNA is TGTGCCCGACCCCGGGCAGATACGCAGTATTTT. The rearrangement uses TRBV21-1 and TRBJ2-3; whether TRBD2, the table's D call, matches the DNA was not checked. TRBV21-1 is annotated as a pseudogene. This CDR3 spans 11 amino acids.

This rearrangement joins TRBV5-8 to TRBJ2-1; D not resolved. The CDR3 is made up of 15 amino acids. CDR1 SGHTS and CDR2 YDEGEE come from the germline V gene. The V gene lost 1 base and the J gene lost 8 bases, with 16 bases spanning the gap. DNA of the CDR3: TGTGCCAGCAGCTTGTCCCCCGTCCGAGGCGATGAGCAGTTCTTC. It codes for CASSLSPVRGDEQFF.

The chain is built from TRBV7-9 and TRBJ2-2; 7 nucleotides match TRBD1. The CDR3 consists of 16 residues. Germline loops: CDR1 SEHNR, CDR2 FQNEAQ (reference sequence). V dropped 6 bases and J dropped 1; count of bases not matched to a gene: 8. CDR3: CASSTGAVRNTGELFF. The DNA of the CDR3 is TGTGCCAGCAGTACAGGGGCTGTAAGGAACACCGGGGAGCTGTTTTTT.